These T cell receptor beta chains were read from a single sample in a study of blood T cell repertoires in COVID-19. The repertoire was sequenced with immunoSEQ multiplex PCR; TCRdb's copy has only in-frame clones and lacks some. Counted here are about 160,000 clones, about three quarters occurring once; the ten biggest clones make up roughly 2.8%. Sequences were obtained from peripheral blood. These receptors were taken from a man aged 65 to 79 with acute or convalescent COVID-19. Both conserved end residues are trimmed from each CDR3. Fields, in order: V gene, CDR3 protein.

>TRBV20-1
SASTGNYGYT
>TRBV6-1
ASSEPTSRAYEQY
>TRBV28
ASSSSDIYSTDTQY
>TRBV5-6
ASSLAQNNSPLH
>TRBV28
ASSGSLGRGDQETQY
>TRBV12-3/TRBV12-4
ASSLFGYTEAF
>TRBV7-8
ASSRGQGYEQF
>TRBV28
ASSRGLAGGTDTQY
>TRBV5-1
ASSYGGSSYEQY
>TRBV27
ASRTGPYGNTIY
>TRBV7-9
ASSGTGGGMNTEAF
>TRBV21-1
ASSKSGRLQETQY
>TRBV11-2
ASSPSRREGGYT
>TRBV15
ATSRDRSSMGDTQY
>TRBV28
ASSFPRTSGQGGTYNEQF
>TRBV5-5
ASSLSGDSGELF
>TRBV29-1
SGSDRAWSDTEAF
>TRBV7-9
ASSKDRGGSYEQY
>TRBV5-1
ASSSQQVLDGYT
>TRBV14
ASHRTGLNYEQY
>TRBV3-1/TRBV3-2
ASRLAGGSTDTQY
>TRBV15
ATSRHIGTSVDNEQF
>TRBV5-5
ASRSIAGRWDNEQF
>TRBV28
ASSYPLPSGLAGPSTDTQY
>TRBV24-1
ATSAQGAIETQY
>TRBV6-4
ASSDQGTTNEKLF
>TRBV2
ASSARNTDTQY
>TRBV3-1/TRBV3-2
ASSQGLAAYEQY
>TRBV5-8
ASRTRGGVTGELF
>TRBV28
ASSQGASEKLF
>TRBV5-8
ASSLQGVGSTDTQY
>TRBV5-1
ASRTVGRGDSYEQY
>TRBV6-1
ASSERGRVQPQH
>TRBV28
ASRRTGGVQPQH
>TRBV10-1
ASRQGDTQY
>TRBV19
ASSKGQENNEQY
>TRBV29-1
SSGWDRGTDTQY
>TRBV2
ASSELAGGVTGELF
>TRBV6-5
AMGAYGYT
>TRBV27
ASSFSVGGVLYEQY
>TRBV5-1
ASSLPGGTYNEQF
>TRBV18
ASSPRETQY
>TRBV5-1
ASSFTSGGRETQY
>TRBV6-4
ASSDPGQGDYGYT
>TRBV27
ASTNPGEYQH
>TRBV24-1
ATSSSGTGEGNTGELF
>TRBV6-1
ASSEGTGTANYGYT
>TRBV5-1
ASSPGLAVGETQY
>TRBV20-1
SADRDNEQF
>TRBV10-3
AISGRDSSGNTIY